This T cell receptor (beta chain) is from a study of metastatic and nonmetastatic thyroid tumors. Each patient came to thyroid surgery without any prior treatment (of any kind). The study, taken as a whole, reports: Benign nodules reportedly had significantly lower TCR beta diversity than malignant thyroid tumors in blood and tumor.

Per the original methods: Building a distant-metastasis classifier for papillary thyroid cancer drew on CDR3 differences across clinicopathological groups. TCRdb reanalyzed the PCR reads with MiXCR. In this record, the V and J calls reflect TCRdb's handling and not the investigators' own analysis. The sample records about 37,000 clones, under 30% being singletons. A remark on this clone: The antigen is not known. This clone may be a read error of a much larger clone one base away.

Per germline, CDR1 DFQATT and CDR2 SNEGSKA (reference sequence). The CDR3 extends over 15 amino acids. V was pared by 4 bases and J by 6 bases, with 11 bases of the junction left unmatched. Sequences were obtained from blood. The chain couples TRBV20-1 to TRBJ1-2, with 10 bases fitting TRBD1. The sequence was collected from a male donor with papillary thyroid cancer or a benign thyroid nodule (not recorded which). Some clones in this sample may be carry-over from other donors' samples. CDR3 in DNA: TGCAGTGCTATAGTCGGACAGGGGGATAGCGATGGCTACACCTTC. It codes for CSAIVGQGDSDGYTF.